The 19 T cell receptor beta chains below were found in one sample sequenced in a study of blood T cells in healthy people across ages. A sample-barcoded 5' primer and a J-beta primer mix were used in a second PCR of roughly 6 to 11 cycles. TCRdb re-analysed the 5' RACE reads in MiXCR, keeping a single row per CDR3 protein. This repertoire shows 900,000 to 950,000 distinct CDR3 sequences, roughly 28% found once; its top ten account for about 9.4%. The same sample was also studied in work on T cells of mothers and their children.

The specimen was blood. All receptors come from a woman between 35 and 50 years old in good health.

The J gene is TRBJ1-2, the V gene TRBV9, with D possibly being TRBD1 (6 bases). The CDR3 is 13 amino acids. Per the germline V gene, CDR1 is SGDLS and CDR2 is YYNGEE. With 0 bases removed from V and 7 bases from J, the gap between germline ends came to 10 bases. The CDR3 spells CASSVVDRSGYTF. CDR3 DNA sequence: TGTGCCAGCAGCGTAGTAGACAGGTCTGGCTACACCTTC.

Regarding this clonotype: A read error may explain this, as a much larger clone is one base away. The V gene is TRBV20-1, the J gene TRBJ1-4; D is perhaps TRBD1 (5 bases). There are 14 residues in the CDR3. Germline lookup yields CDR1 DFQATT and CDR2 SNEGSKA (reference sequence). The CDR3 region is CSAGLSGTSEKLFF. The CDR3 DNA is TGCAGTGCTGGCCTTTCGGGGACTAGTGAAAAACTGTTTTTT.

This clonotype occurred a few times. CDR3 loop: CSAIQSTGGSGNTIYF. The CDR3 bases are TGCAGTGCTATTCAATCGACAGGGGGTAGTGGAAACACCATATATTTT. The chain joins TRBV20-1 to TRBJ1-3, with 9 bases lining up with TRBD1. V was clipped by 4 bases and J by 3 bases; unmatched bases: 10. The CDR3 covers 16 residues. The germline V gene has CDR1 DFQATT and CDR2 SNEGSKA (reference sequence).

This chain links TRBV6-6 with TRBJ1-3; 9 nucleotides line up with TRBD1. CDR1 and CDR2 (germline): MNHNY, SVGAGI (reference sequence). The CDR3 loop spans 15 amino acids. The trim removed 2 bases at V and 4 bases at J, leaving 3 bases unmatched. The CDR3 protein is CASSYTGGPGNTIYF. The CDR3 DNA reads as TGTGCCAGCAGTTACACAGGGGGCCCCGGAAACACCATATATTTT.

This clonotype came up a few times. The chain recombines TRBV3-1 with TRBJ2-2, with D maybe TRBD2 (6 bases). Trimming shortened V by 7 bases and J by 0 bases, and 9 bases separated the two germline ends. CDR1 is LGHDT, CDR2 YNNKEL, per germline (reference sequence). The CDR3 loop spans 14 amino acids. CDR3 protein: CASKGGANTGELFF. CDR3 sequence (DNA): TGTGCCAGCAAGGGCGGGGCGAACACCGGGGAGCTGTTTTTT.

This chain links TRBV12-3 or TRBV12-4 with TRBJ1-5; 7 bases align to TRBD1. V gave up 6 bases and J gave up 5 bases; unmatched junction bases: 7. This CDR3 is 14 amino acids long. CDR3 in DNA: TGTGCCAGCAGCCCGAGCAGGGGGGATCAGCCCCAGCATTTT. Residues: CASSPSRGDQPQHF.

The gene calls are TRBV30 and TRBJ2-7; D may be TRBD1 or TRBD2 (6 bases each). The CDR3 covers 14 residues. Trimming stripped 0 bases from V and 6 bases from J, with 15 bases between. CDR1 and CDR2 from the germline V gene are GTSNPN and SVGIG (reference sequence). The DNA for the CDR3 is TGTGCCTGGAGTGTAGGGGGGAGCGGGCGCGAGCAGTACTTC. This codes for CAWSVGGSGREQYF.

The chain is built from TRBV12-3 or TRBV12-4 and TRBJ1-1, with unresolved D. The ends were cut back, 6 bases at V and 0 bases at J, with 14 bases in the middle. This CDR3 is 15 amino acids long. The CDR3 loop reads CASSPEMAMNTEAFF. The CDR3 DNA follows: TGTGCCAGCAGCCCTGAAATGGCGATGAACACTGAAGCTTTCTTT.

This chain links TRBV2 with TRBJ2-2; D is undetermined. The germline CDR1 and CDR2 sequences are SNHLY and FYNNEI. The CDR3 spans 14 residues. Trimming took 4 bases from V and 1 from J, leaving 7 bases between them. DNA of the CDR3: TGTGCCAGCAGTGGTATACTGAACACCGGGGAGCTGTTTTTT. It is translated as CASSGILNTGELFF.

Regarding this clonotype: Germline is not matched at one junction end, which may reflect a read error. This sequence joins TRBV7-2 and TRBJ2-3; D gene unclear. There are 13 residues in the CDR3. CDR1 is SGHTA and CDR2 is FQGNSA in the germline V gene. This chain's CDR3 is CASSLEVTDMQYF. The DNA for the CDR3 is TGTGCCAGCAGCTTAGAGGTCACAGATATGCAGTATTTT.

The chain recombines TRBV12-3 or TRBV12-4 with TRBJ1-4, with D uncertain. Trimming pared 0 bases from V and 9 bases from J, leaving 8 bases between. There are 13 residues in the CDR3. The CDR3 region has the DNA TGTGCCAGCAGTTTAGCCGGAGCTCAAAAACTGTTTTTT. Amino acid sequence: CASSLAGAQKLFF.

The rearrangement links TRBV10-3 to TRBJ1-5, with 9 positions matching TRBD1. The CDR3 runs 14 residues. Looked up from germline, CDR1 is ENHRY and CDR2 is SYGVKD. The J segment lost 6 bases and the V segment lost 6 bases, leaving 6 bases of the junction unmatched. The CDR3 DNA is TGTGCCATCAGCCCGGGACAGGGAGGTCAGCCCCAGCATTTT. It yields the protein CAISPGQGGQPQHF.

The CDR3 protein is CSASLRGDYGYTF. The CDR3 DNA follows: TGCAGTGCTAGTTTACGGGGCGACTATGGCTACACCTTC. The J gene is TRBJ1-2, the V gene TRBV20-1; a weak D match, TRBD1 (5 bases). This CDR3 region has 13 residues. Germline V gene lookup returns CDR1 DFQATT and CDR2 SNEGSKA (reference sequence). The ends were cut back, 3 bases at V and 3 bases at J, with 11 bases in the middle.

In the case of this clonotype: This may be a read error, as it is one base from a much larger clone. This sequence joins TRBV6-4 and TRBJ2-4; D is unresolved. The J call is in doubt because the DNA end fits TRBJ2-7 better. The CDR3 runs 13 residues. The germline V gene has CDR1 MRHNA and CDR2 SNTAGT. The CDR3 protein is CASREQVGYEQYF. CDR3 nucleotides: TGTGCCAGCAGGGAGCAGGTCGGCTACGAGCAGTACTTC.

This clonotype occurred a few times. CDR3 residues: CASSRGGLSYEQYF. The CDR3 DNA reads as TGTGCCAGCAGCCGAGGGGGTCTCTCCTACGAGCAGTACTTC. The chain is built from TRBV14 and TRBJ2-7; TRBD1 might be the D (6 bases). Germline CDR1 SGHDN, CDR2 FVKESK. The CDR3 loop spans 14 amino acids. V lost 4 bases and J lost 0, with 10 bases in between.

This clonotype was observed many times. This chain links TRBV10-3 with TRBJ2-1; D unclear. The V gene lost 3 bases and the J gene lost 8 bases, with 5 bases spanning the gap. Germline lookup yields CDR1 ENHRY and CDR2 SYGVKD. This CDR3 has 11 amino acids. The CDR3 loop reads CAISDVDEQFF. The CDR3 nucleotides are TGTGCCATCAGTGATGTGGATGAGCAGTTCTTC.

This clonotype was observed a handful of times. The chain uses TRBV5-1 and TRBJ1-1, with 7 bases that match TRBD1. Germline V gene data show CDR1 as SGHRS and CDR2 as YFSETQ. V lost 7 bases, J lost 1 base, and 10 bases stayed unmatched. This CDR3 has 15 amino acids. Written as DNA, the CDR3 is TGCGCCAGCTCCCACTCCGGGACAGAGAACACTGAAGCTTTCTTT. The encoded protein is CASSHSGTENTEAFF.

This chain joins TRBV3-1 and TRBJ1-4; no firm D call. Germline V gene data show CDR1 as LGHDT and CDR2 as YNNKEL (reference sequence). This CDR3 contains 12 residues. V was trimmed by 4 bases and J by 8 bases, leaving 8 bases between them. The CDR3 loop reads CASSPSEEKLFF. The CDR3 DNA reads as TGTGCCAGCAGCCCCAGTGAGGAAAAACTGTTTTTT.

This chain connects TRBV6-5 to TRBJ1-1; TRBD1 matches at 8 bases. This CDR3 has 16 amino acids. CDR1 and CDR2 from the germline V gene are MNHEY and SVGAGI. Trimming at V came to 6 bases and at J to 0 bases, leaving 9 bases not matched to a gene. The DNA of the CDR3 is TGTGCCAGCAGGACAGGGGTCGGAGACATGAACACTGAAGCTTTCTTT. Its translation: CASRTGVGDMNTEAFF.